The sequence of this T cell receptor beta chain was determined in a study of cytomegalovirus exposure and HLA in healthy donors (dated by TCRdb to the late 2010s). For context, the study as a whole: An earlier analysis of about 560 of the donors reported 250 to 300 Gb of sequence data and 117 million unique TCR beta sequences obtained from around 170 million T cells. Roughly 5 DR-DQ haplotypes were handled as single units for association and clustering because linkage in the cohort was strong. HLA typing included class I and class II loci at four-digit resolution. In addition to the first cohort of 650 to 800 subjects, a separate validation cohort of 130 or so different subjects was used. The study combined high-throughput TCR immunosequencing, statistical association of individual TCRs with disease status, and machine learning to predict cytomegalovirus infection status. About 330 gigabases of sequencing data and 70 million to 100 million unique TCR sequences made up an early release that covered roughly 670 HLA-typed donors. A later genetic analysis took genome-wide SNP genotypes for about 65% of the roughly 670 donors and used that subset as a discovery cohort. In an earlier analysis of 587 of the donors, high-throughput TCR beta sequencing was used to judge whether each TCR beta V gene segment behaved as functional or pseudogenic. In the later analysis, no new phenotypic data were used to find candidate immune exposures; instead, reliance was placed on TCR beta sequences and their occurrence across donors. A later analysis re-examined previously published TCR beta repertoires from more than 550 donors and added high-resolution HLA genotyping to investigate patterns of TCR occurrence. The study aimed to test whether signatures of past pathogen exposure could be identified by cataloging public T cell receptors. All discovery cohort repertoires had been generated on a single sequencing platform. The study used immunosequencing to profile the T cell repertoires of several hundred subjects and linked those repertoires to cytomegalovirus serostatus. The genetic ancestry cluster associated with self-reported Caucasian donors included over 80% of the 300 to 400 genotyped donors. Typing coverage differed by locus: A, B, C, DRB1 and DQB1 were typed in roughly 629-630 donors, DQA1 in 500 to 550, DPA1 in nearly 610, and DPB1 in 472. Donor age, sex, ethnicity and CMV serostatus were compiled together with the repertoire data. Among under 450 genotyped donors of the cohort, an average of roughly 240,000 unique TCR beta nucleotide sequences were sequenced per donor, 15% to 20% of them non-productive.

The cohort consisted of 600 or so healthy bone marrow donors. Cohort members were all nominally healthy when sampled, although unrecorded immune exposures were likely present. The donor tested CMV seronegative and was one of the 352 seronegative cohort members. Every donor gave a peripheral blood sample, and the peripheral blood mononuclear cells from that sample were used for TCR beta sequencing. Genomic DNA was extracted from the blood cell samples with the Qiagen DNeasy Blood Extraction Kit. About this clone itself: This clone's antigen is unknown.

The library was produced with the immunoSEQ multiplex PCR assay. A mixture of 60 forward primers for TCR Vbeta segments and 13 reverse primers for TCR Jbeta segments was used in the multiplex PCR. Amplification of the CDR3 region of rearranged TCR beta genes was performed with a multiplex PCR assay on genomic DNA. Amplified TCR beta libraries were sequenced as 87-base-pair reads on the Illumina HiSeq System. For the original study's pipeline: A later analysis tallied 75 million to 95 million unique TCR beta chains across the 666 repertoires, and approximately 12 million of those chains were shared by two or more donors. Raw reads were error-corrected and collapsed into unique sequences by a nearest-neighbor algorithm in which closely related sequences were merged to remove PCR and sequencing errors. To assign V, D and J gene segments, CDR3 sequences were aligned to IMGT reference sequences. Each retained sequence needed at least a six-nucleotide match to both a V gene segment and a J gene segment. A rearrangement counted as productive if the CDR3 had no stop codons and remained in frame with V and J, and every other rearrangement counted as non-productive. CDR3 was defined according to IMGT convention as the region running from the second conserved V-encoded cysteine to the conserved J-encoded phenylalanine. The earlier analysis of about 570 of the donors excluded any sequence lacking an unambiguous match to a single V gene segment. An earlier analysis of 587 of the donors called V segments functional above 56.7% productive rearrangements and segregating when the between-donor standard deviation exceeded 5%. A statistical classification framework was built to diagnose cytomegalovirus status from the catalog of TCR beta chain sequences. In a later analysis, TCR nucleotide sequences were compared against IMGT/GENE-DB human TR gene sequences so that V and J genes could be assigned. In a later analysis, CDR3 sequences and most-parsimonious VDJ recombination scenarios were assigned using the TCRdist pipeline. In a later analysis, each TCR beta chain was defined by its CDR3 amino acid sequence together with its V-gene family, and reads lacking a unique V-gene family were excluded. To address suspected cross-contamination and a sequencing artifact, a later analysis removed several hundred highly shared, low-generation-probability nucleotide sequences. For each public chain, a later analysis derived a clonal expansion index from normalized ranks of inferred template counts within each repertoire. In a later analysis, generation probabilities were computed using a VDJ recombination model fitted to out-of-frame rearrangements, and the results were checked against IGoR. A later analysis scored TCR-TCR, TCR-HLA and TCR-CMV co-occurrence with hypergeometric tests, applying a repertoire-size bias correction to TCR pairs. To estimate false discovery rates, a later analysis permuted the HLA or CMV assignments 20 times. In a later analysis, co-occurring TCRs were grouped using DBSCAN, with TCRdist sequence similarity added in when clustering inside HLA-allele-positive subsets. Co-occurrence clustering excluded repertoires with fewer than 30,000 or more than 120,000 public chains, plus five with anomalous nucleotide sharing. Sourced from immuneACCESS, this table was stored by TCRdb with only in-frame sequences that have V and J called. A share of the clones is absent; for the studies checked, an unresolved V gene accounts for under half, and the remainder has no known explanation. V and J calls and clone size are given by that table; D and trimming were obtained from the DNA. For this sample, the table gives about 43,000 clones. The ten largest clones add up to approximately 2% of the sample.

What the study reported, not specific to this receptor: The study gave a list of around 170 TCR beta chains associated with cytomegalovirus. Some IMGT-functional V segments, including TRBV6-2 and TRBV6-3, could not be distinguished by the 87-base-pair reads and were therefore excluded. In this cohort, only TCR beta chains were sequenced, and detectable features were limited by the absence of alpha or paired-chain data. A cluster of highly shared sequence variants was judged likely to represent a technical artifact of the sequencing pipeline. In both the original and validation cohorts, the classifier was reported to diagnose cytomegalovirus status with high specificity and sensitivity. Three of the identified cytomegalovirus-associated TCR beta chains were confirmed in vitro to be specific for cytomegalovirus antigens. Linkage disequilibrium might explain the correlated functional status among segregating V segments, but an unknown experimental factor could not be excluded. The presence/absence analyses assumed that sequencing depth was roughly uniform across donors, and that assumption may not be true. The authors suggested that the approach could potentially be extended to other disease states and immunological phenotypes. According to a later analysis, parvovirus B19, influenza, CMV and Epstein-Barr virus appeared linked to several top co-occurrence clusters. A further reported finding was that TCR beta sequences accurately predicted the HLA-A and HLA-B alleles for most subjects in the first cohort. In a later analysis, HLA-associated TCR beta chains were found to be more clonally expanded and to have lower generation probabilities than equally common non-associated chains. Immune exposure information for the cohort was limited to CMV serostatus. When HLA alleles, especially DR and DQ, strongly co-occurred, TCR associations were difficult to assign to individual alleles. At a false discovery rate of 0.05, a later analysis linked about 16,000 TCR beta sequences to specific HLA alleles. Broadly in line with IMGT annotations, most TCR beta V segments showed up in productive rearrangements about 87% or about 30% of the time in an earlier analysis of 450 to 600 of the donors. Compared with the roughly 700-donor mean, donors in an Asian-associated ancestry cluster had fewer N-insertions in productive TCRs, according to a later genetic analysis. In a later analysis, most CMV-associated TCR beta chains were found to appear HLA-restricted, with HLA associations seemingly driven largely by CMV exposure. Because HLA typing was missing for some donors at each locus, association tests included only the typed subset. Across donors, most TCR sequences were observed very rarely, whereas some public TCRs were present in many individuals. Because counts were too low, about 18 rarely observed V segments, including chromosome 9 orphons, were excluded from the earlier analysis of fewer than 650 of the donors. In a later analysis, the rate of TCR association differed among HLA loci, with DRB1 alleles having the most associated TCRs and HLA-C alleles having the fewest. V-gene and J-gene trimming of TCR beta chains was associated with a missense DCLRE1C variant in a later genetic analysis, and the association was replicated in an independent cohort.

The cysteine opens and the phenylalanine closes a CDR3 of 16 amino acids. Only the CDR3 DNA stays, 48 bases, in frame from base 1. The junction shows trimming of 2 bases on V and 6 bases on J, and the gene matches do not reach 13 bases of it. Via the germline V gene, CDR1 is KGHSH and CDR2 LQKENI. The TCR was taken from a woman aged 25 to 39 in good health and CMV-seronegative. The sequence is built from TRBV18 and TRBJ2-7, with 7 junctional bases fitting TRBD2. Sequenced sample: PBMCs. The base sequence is TGTGCCAGCTCACCAAGGTGGGAGGGACTGACTTCCGAGCAGTACTTC. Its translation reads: CASSPRWEGLTSEQYF.